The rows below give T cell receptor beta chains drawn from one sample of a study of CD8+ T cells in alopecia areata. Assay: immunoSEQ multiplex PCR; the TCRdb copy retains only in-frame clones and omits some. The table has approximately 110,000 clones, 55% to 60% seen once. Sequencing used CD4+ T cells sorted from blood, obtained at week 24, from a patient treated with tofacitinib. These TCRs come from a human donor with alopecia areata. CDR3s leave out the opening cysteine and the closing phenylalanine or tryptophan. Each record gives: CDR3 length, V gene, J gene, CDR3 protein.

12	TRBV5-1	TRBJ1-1	ASSRGTLNTEAF
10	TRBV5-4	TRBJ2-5	ASSAGGTTVD
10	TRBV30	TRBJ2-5	AWSVGRETQY
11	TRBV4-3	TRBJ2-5	ASSNAAGETQY
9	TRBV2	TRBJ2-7	ASTQTYEQY
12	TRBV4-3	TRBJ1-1	ASSQDWDSTEAF
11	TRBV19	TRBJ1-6	ASTRQHNSPLH
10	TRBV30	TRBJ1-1	AWSPGNTEAF
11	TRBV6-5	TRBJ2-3	AISDRVTDTQY
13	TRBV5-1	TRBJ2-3	ATARWTSSTDTQY
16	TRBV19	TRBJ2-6	ASSDDRGRISGANVLT
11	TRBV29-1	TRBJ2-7	SVEGGGGYEQY
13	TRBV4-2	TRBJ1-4	ASSQEDGMGGKLF
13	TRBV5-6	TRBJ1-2	ASSYRQESFYGYT
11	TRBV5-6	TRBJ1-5	ASSLMGDQPQH
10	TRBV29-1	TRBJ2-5	SVEVSGETQY
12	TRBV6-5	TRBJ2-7	ASSYSPGQYEQY
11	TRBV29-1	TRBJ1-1	SVVGRMNTEAF
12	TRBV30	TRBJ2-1	ACNSIGSDNEQF
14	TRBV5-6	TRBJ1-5	ASSLWGTDSNQPQH
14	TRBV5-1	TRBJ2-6	ASSMGPLSGANVLT
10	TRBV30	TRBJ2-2	AWSVGVGELF
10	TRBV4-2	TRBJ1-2	ASSQENYGYT
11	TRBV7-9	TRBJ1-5	ASSQQGAQPQH
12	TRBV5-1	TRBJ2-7	ASSLGPSSYEQY
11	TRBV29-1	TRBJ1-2	SAESRSNYGYT
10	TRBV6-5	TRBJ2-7	ASRGQGYEQY
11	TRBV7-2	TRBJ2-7	ASSSSWVGEQY
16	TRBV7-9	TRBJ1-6	ASSLASVWSSYNSPLH
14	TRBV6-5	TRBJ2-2	ASSSGGQGNTGELF